The clone carrying this T cell receptor (beta chain) is a singleton in its sample. Everyone who took part was roughly 18 to 95 years old, and they came from 20 to 25 US areas. Participant-reported clinical history was the basis for cohort assignment. The source of the sample is a study of blood T cell repertoires in COVID-19. On the study more broadly: Sample material is recorded as cDNA or gDNA derived from T cells, B-cell-depleted T cells, or PBMCs.

Clones were read by immunoSEQ multiplex PCR, and TCRdb kept only the in-frame ones, dropping some. This repertoire shows fewer than 250,000 clones, 80% to 90% found once; its top ten account for roughly 2.6%. CDR3 length equals 15 residues. The ends were cut back, 4 bases at V and 5 bases at J, with 18 bases in the middle. Germline CDR1 SGHRS, CDR2 YFSETQ. Sample: PBMCs or T cells enriched from blood (not recorded which). The source of this sequence is a woman aged 30 to 39 with acute COVID-19. V is TRBV5-1 and J is TRBJ1-2; no definite D call. CDR3 protein: CASSTERGKDYGYTF. CDR3 DNA: TGCGCCAGCAGCACCGAGCGGGGAAAGGATTATGGCTACACCTTC. The whole variable domain, filled in from reference TRBV5-1 and TRBJ1-2, reads KAGVTQTPRYLIKTRGQQVTLSCSPISGHRSVSWYQQTPGQGLQFLFEYFSETQRNKGNFPGRFSGRQFSNSRSEMNVSTLELGDSALYLCASSTERGKDYGYTFGSGTRLTVV.